This is a list of T cell receptor beta chains from one sample in a study of cytomegalovirus exposure and HLA in healthy donors. Sequencing used immunoSEQ multiplex PCR; TCRdb keeps in-frame clones, though not all of them. The sample yields over 200,000 clones, just over 75% seen once. Sequenced: PBMCs. The receptors derive from an older woman in good health and CMV-seropositive. The CDR3 runs from the conserved cysteine through the conserved F or W. Fields, in order: J gene, V gene, CDR3 length, clone size, D gene, CDR3 protein, CDR3 DNA. D genes are given only for firm matches. Rows give clone size only sometimes, using once, few, many, or a class for an expanded clone.

j_call: TRBJ1-2
v_call: TRBV6-5
cdr3_length: 13
clone_size: NA
d_call: TRBD1
cdr3_aa: CASSRQGSYGYTF
cdr3_nt: TGTGCCAGCAGTAGACAGGGAAGCTATGGCTACACCTTC

j_call: TRBJ2-1
v_call: TRBV27
cdr3_length: 15
clone_size: NA
d_call: TRBD2
cdr3_aa: CASRGDYRGSNEQFF
cdr3_nt: TGTGCCAGCAGGGGGGACTACCGAGGTTCCAATGAGCAGTTCTTC

j_call: TRBJ1-4
v_call: TRBV29-1
cdr3_length: 13
clone_size: NA
d_call: NA
cdr3_aa: CSVEESGNEELFF
cdr3_nt: TGCAGCGTTGAAGAAAGCGGTAATGAAGAACTGTTTTTT

j_call: TRBJ1-5
v_call: TRBV18
cdr3_length: 15
clone_size: NA
d_call: TRBD1
cdr3_aa: CASSSQGANDQPQHF
cdr3_nt: TGTGCCAGCTCATCACAGGGGGCTAATGATCAGCCCCAGCATTTT

j_call: TRBJ2-1
v_call: TRBV6-1
cdr3_length: 16
clone_size: NA
d_call: TRBD2
cdr3_aa: CASSDAEAGGPGEQFF
cdr3_nt: TGTGCCAGCAGTGATGCAGAGGCGGGAGGGCCCGGTGAGCAGTTCTTC

j_call: TRBJ1-2
v_call: TRBV2
cdr3_length: 14
clone_size: NA
d_call: NA
cdr3_aa: CASTLGTLAYGYTF
cdr3_nt: TGTGCCAGCACTTTAGGGACACTCGCCTATGGCTACACCTTC

j_call: TRBJ1-1
v_call: TRBV9
cdr3_length: 17
clone_size: NA
d_call: NA
cdr3_aa: CASSVAEIRGKFSEAFF
cdr3_nt: TGTGCCAGCAGCGTTGCGGAAATTCGGGGGAAGTTTTCTGAAGCTTTCTTT

j_call: TRBJ1-6
v_call: TRBV27
cdr3_length: 14
clone_size: few
d_call: NA
cdr3_aa: CASSLPSDNSPLHF
cdr3_nt: TGTGCCAGCAGTTTACCTTCGGATAATTCACCCCTCCACTTT

j_call: TRBJ2-6
v_call: TRBV5-1
cdr3_length: 15
clone_size: NA
d_call: NA
cdr3_aa: CASSSTGSGANVLTF
cdr3_nt: TGCGCCAGCAGCTCCACAGGGTCGGGGGCCAACGTCCTGACTTTC

j_call: TRBJ1-5
v_call: TRBV6-1
cdr3_length: 15
clone_size: NA
d_call: NA
cdr3_aa: CASSGTDYSNQPQHF
cdr3_nt: TGTGCCAGCAGTGGGACAGATTATAGCAATCAGCCCCAGCATTTT

j_call: TRBJ2-7
v_call: TRBV7-3
cdr3_length: 13
clone_size: NA
d_call: NA
cdr3_aa: CASSGGIGYEQYF
cdr3_nt: TGTGCCAGCAGCGGGGGGATTGGCTACGAGCAGTACTTC